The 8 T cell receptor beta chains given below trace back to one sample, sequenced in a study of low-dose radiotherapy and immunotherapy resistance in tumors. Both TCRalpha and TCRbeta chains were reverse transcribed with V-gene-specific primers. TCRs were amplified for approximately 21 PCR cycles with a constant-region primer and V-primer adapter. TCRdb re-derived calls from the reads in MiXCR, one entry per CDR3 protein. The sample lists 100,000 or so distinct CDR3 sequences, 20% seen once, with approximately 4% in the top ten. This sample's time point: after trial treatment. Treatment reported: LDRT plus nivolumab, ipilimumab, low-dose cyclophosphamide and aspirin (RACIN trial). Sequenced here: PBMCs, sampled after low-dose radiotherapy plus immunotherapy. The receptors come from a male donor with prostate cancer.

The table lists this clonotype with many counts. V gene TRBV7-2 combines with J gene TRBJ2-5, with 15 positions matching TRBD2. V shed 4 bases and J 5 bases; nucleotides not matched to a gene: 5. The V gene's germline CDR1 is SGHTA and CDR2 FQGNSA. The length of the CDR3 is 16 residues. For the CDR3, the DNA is TGTGCCAGCAGCTCGGGACTAGCGGGGGGACGGGAGACCCAGTACTTC. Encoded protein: CASSSGLAGGRETQYF.

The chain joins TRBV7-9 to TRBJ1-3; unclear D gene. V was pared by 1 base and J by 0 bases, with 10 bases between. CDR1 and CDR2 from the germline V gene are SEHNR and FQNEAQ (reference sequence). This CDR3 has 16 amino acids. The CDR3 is CASSLGRLTSGNTIYF. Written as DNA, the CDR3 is TGTGCCAGCAGCTTAGGGCGCCTGACCTCTGGAAACACCATATATTTT.

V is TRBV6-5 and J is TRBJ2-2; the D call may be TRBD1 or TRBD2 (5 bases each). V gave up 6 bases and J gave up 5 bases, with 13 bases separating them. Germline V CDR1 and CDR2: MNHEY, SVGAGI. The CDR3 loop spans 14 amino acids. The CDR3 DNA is TGTGCCAGCAGGCCGGGGTGGGGGACCGGGGAGCTGTTTTTT. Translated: CASRPGWGTGELFF.

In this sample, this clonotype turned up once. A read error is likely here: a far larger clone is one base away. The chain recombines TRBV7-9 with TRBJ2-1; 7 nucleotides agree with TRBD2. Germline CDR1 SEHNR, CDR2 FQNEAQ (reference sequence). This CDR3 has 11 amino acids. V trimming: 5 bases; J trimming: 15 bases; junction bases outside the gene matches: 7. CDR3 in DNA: TGTGCCAGCAGCCCCGGACTAGATCCGTTCTTC. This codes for CASSPGLDPFF.

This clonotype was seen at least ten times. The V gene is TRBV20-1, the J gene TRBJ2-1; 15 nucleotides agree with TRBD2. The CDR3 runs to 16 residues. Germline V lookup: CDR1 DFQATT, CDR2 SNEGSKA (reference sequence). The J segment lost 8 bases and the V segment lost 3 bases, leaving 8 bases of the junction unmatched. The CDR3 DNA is TGCAGTGCTAGCACGCGGACTAGCGGGGGGGGGGATGAGCAGTTCTTC. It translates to CSASTRTSGGGDEQFF.

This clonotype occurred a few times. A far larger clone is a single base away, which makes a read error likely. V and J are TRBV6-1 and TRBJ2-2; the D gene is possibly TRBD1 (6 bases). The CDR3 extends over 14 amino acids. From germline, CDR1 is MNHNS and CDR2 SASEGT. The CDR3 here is CASETGNSVGEPFF. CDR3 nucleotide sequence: TGTGCCAGCGAAACAGGGAATTCTGTCGGGGAGCCGTTTTTT.

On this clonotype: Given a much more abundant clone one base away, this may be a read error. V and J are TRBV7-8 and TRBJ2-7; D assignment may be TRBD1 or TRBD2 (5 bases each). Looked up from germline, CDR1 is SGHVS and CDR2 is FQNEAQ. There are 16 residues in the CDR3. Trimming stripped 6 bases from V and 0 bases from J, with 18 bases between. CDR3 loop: CASRSSRDPLSYEQYF. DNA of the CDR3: TGTGCCAGCAGATCGTCCCGGGACCCACTCTCCTACGAGCAGTACTTC.

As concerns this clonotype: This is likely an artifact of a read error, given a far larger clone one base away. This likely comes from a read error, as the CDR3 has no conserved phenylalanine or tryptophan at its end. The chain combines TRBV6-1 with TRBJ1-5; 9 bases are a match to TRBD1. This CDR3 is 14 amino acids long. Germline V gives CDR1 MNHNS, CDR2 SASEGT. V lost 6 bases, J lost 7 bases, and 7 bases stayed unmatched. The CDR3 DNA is TGTGCCAGCAGCCTCACAGGGGGCGGGCAGCCCCAGCATTTG. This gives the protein CASSLTGGGQPQHL.